Presented here are 9 T cell receptor beta chains from one specimen sequenced in a study of glioma-infiltrating T cells. Using RNA template, CDR3s of TCR alpha and beta were amplified with iRepertoire arm-PCR. MiXCR was run by TCRdb on the multiplex PCR reads, yielding one entry per CDR3 protein. The table has over 90,000 distinct CDR3 sequences, about 28% seen once. Sequenced: glioma tissue, nonneoplastic brain tissue, or PBMCs (not recorded which). These receptors were collected from a human donor with low-grade glioma or glioblastoma, undergoing nonglioma brain surgery, or in good health (not recorded which).

This clonotype was picked up many times. The J gene is TRBJ1-1, the V gene TRBV7-9; tentative D call: TRBD1 (6 bases). Deletions cut 5 bases from V and 2 bases from J, with 12 bases between. The V gene's germline CDR1 is SEHNR and CDR2 FQNEAQ (reference sequence). This CDR3 is built from 14 residues. The CDR3 DNA follows: TGTGCCAGCAGCCCACAGGGTAGAAACACTGAAGCTTTCTTT. Protein: CASSPQGRNTEAFF.

Ten or more counts support this clonotype. This sequence joins TRBV7-6 and TRBJ2-3; D not resolved. This CDR3 comprises 12 residues. Trimming cost V 5 bases and J 5 bases, with 8 bases left between them. Germline-derived CDR1 and CDR2 are SGHVS and FNYEAQ. The CDR3 nucleotides are TGTGCCAGCAGCCAACCGCGAGATACGCAGTATTTT. It is translated as CASSQPRDTQYF. The entire variable domain, with the rest obtained from reference TRBV7-6 and TRBJ2-3, is as follows: GAGVSQSPRYKVTKRGQDVALRCDPISGHVSLYWYRQALGQGPEFLTYFNYEAQQDKSGLPNDRFSAERPEGSISTLTIQRTEQRDSAMYRCASSQPRDTQYFGPGTRLTVL.

This clonotype was seen at least ten times. V is TRBV7-8 and J is TRBJ1-1; no clear D. The CDR3 spans 15 residues. Germline lookup yields CDR1 SGHVS and CDR2 FQNEAQ. V lost 1 base, J lost 2 bases, and 11 bases lay in between. In DNA form, the CDR3 reads TGTGCCAGCAGCTTAGAGGAGAGGGCCAACACTGAAGCTTTCTTT. Residues: CASSLEERANTEAFF.

This clonotype showed up just a few times. This chain uses TRBV7-9 with TRBJ2-2; D possibly uses TRBD1 or TRBD2 (5 bases each). V shed 5 bases and J shed 5 bases, with 18 bases lying between them. Germline V gene data show CDR1 as SEHNR and CDR2 as FQNEAQ (reference sequence). The CDR3 consists of 16 residues. In DNA, the CDR3 is TGTGCCAGCAGCATCCGGGACCAGAGAGGGACCGGGGAGCTGTTTTTT. Its translation is CASSIRDQRGTGELFF.

Of note for this clonotype: This may stem from a read error, because a much larger clone lies one nucleotide away. The chain's CDR3 is CAGSGTRSDTQYF. DNA of the CDR3: TGCGCCGGCAGCGGGACTAGATCAGATACGCAGTATTTT. The chain employs TRBV4-1 and TRBJ2-3; 8 nucleotides match TRBD2. In germline, CDR1 is MGHRA, CDR2 YSYEKL. This CDR3 region has 13 residues.

This clonotype appeared many times. The genes are TRBV19 and TRBJ2-7; D not certain. Trimming pared 4 bases from V and 4 bases from J, leaving 14 bases between. This CDR3 is built from 14 residues. Germline assignment: CDR1 LNHDA and CDR2 SQIVND (reference sequence). The CDR3 loop reads CASSTPGLLYEQYF. CDR3 nucleotides: TGTGCCAGTAGTACTCCGGGTCTTCTATACGAGCAGTACTTC.

With respect to this clonotype: This could be a read error, since a much larger clone is one nucleotide away. The V gene is TRBV6-2 or TRBV6-3, the J gene TRBJ2-5, with TRBD1 as a possible D gene (7 bases). CDR3 length: 15 residues. Germline V gene sequence: CDR1 MNHEY, CDR2 SVGEGT. The CDR3: CASRPQGGVQESQYF. CDR3 nucleotides: TGTGCCAGCAGACCTCAGGGGGGAGTTCAAGAGAGCCAGTACTTC.

This clonotype was found many times. The V gene is TRBV20-1, the J gene TRBJ1-5, with 11 bases matching TRBD1. The CDR3 covers 16 residues. CDR1 DFQATT and CDR2 SNEGSKA come from the germline V gene (reference sequence). V lost 0 bases, J lost 7 bases, and 8 bases stayed unmatched. CDR3 residues: CSARDRDRGKDQPQHF. DNA of the CDR3: TGCAGTGCTAGAGATCGGGACAGGGGGAAGGACCAGCCCCAGCATTTT.

A note on this clonotype: Given a much more abundant clone one base away, this may be a read error. V is TRBV10-2 and J is TRBJ2-7; D might be TRBD1 or TRBD2, each matching 5 bases. The CDR3 covers 14 residues. V was trimmed by 9 bases and J by 6 bases, leaving 21 bases between them. CDR1 is WSHSY and CDR2 is SAAADI in the germline V gene. The CDR3 DNA reads as TGCGCCAGAATAACGAACCCAACAGGAGGCGAGCAGTACTTC. It codes for CARITNPTGGEQYF.